The 4 T cell receptor beta chains in this list originate from one sample, sequenced in a study of control samples from healthy donors and cancer patients. Generated by immunoSEQ multiplex PCR, the TCRdb table keeps only in-frame clones and is missing some. The sample has 150,000 or so clones; 70% to 90% are singletons. Sequenced input: blood. These receptors came from a man aged 25-40 years in good health.

In the case of this clone: A read error may account for a junction end that differs from germline. This chain connects TRBV28 to TRBJ2-4, with D possibly called TRBD1 or TRBD2 (5 bases each). The CDR3 spans 10 residues. Looked up from germline, CDR1 is MDHEN and CDR2 is SYDVKM. The CDR3 DNA reads TGTGCCAGCAGCGGGACGAGGCAAGACTTC. As protein: CASSGTRQDF.

Only a few counts were recorded for this clone. This rearrangement joins TRBV6-5 to TRBJ2-2, with 12 bases identical to TRBD1. CDR3 size: 14 residues. Germline CDR1 and CDR2: MNHEY and SVGAGI. V lost 10 bases, J lost 6 bases, and 6 bases stayed unmatched. The CDR3 spells CATQGQGAAGELFF. CDR3 bases: TGTGCCACGCAGGGACAGGGGGCGGCCGGGGAGCTGTTTTTT.

V gene TRBV19 combines with J gene TRBJ2-2, with D perhaps being TRBD1 or TRBD2 (5 bases each). This CDR3 is 15 amino acids long. V lost 5 bases, J lost 1 base, and 11 bases lay in between. Looked up from germline, CDR1 is LNHDA and CDR2 is SQIVND (reference sequence). CDR3 sequence (DNA): TGTGCCAGTAGTGGGACGAACCAGAACACCGGGGAGCTGTTTTTT. Its translation is CASSGTNQNTGELFF.

The V call is TRBV7-9, the J call TRBJ2-1; 8 bases fit TRBD2. Germline V gives CDR1 SEHNR, CDR2 FQNEAQ (reference sequence). The length of the CDR3 is 18 residues. After removal of 3 bases from V and 7 bases from J, the junction contained 17 bases not matched to a gene. The CDR3 nucleotides are TGTGCCAGCAGCTTCCCATTAATCACCAGCGGGAGTAGTAATGAGCAGTTCTTC. This sequence encodes CASSFPLITSGSSNEQFF.